The rows below give T cell receptor beta chains drawn from one sample of a study of OX40 agonist ivuxolimab in advanced cancers. Method: immunoSEQ multiplex PCR; TCRdb's copy keeps in-frame clones and lacks some. Of tens of thousands of clones detected, about 85% appear once; the ten largest clones hold roughly 4.8%. The material sequenced was CD4+ or CD8+ T cells sorted from blood, taken in a trial of the OX40 agonist ivuxolimab. These receptors all come from an adult with an advanced solid tumor such as melanoma, head and neck, liver or kidney cancer. Each CDR3 is given with its conserved first and last residue. D genes are given only for firm matches. The size of a clone is reported for some rows only, either as once, few or many, or as a class for expanded clones.

D,J,size,V,CDR3,DNA
-,TRBJ2-5,-,TRBV7-9,CASSMQTETQYF,TGTGCCAGCAGCATGCAGACGGAGACCCAGTACTTC
-,TRBJ2-1,-,TRBV29-1,CSVSGRSSYNEQFF,TGCAGTGTCAGCGGACGGAGCTCCTACAATGAGCAGTTCTTC
TRBD2,TRBJ2-1,-,TRBV7-2,CASSWEAGPNYNEQFF,TGTGCCAGCAGCTGGGAAGCGGGGCCCAACTACAATGAGCAGTTCTTC
-,TRBJ2-5,-,TRBV19,CASSIRLAGETQYF,TGTGCCAGTAGTATAAGGCTAGCTGGAGAGACCCAGTACTTC
TRBD2,TRBJ2-1,-,TRBV11-2,CASSFVAGGRYNEQFF,TGTGCCAGCAGCTTTGTAGCGGGAGGGCGCTACAATGAGCAGTTCTTC
-,TRBJ2-3,-,TRBV30,CAWSVHGDTQYF,TGTGCCTGGAGTGTACACGGGGATACGCAGTATTTT
TRBD1,TRBJ1-5,few,TRBV10-3,CAISEGHRGVGGNQPQHF,TGTGCCATCAGTGAGGGGCACAGGGGAGTCGGCGGCAATCAGCCCCAGCATTTT
TRBD1,TRBJ1-4,-,TRBV4-1,CASSQLYRGEKEKLFF,TGCGCCAGTAGCCAGCTCTACAGGGGGGAGAAAGAAAAACTGTTTTTT
TRBD1,TRBJ2-1,-,TRBV6-1,CASSVGQGADEQFF,TGTGCCAGCAGCGTTGGACAGGGGGCAGATGAGCAGTTCTTC
-,TRBJ1-2,-,TRBV6-5,CASSSVGGYTF,TGTGCCAGCAGCAGTGTTGGGGGCTACACCTTC
TRBD1,TRBJ1-5,-,TRBV6-5,CASSPGTGSRQPQHF,TGTGCCAGCAGCCCCGGGACAGGGAGTAGGCAGCCCCAGCATTTT
-,TRBJ1-1,many,TRBV29-1,CSVQLDTPGTEAFF,TGCAGCGTCCAGCTTGACACTCCGGGCACTGAAGCTTTCTTT
TRBD1,TRBJ1-1,-,TRBV5-1,CASSEGQGGTEAFF,TGCGCCAGCAGCGAAGGACAGGGCGGCACTGAAGCTTTCTTT
-,TRBJ2-5,few,TRBV6-1,CASSGSGMQGTQYF,TGTGCCAGCAGTGGATCGGGGATGCAAGGGACCCAGTACTTC
-,TRBJ1-1,-,TRBV11-2,CASRNLRVNTEAFF,TGTGCCAGCCGCAATCTCAGGGTGAACACTGAAGCTTTCTTT
-,TRBJ1-1,-,TRBV10-3,CAISDTNGRAEAFF,TGTGCCATCAGTGATACGAACGGACGGGCTGAAGCTTTCTTT
-,TRBJ1-2,-,TRBV5-8,CASSWPDIANYGYTF,TGTGCCAGCAGCTGGCCGGACATAGCTAACTATGGCTACACCTTC
-,TRBJ1-1,-,TRBV18,CASSLDSEAFF,TGTGCCAGCTCACTGGACAGCGAAGCTTTCTTT
TRBD2,TRBJ2-3,-,TRBV5-1,CASSLALRLAASTDTQYF,TGCGCCAGCAGCCTAGCCCTTAGACTAGCGGCAAGCACAGATACGCAGTATTTT
-,TRBJ2-3,-,TRBV7-2,CASRWSRGKGNTDTQYF,TGTGCCAGCAGGTGGAGTCGAGGGAAGGGCAACACAGATACGCAGTATTTT
-,TRBJ1-3,-,TRBV7-2,CASSLLAGTGNTIYF,TGTGCCAGCAGCTTATTAGCAGGGACTGGAAACACCATATATTTT
-,TRBJ1-2,-,TRBV5-4,CASSRVVANYGYTF,TGTGCCAGCAGCCGCGTGGTAGCTAACTATGGCTACACCTTC
-,TRBJ1-5,-,TRBV6-1,CASRSMWSSNQPQHF,TGTGCCAGCAGGTCAATGTGGTCTAGCAATCAGCCCCAGCATTTT
TRBD1,TRBJ1-1,once,TRBV4-2,CASSPGDRGVAFVSEAFF,TGTGCCAGCAGCCCCGGGGACAGAGGGGTAGCATTTGTTTCTGAAGCTTTCTTT
TRBD2,TRBJ2-3,-,TRBV5-4,CASSLLLTSGTDTQYF,TGTGCCAGCAGCTTGCTTTTGACTAGCGGCACAGATACGCAGTATTTT
TRBD2,TRBJ2-7,once,TRBV6-5,CASSYSSGYYEQYF,TGTGCCAGCAGTTATTCTAGCGGGTACTACGAGCAGTACTTC
-,TRBJ1-4,few,TRBV4-1,CASSQVIQVEKLFF,TGCGCCAGCAGCCAAGTAATCCAGGTCGAAAAACTGTTTTTT
TRBD2,TRBJ2-7,-,TRBV4-3,CASSETSGSSYEQYF,TGCGCCAGCAGCGAGACTAGCGGGAGCTCCTACGAGCAGTACTTC
-,TRBJ2-1,-,TRBV11-2,CASNLASYNEQFF,TGTGCCAGCAACCTCGCCTCCTACAATGAGCAGTTCTTC
-,TRBJ1-5,many,TRBV6-5,CASSYAGPQSNQPQHF,TGTGCCAGCAGTTACGCGGGGCCCCAAAGCAATCAGCCCCAGCATTTT
-,TRBJ1-1,-,TRBV7-4,CASSQRRGSGNTEAFF,TGTGCCAGCAGCCAGCGGAGGGGTTCGGGGAACACTGAAGCTTTCTTT
-,TRBJ2-7,-,TRBV19,CASSIEAESSYEQYF,TGTGCCAGTAGTATAGAGGCGGAGAGCTCCTACGAGCAGTACTTC
TRBD1,TRBJ1-1,-,TRBV7-6,CASSPSQGARTEAFF,TGTGCCAGCAGCCCATCACAGGGGGCTCGTACTGAAGCTTTCTTT
-,TRBJ1-4,-,TRBV7-5,CVRGVKGNEKLFF,TGTGTCAGAGGCGTCAAGGGTAATGAAAAACTGTTTTTT
-,TRBJ1-2,few,TRBV5-4,CASSADRDYGYTF,TGTGCCAGCAGCGCGGACCGAGACTATGGCTACACCTTC
-,TRBJ1-1,-,TRBV6-5,CASSLNGGNTEAFF,TGTGCCAGCAGTCTCAACGGGGGGAACACTGAAGCTTTCTTT
-,TRBJ1-1,-,TRBV30,CAWSTGANTEAFF,TGTGCCTGGAGTACCGGAGCTAACACTGAAGCTTTCTTT
TRBD1,TRBJ2-7,-,TRBV7-9,CASSLTGGLYEQYF,TGTGCCAGCAGCTTAACAGGGGGCCTCTACGAGCAGTACTTC
TRBD1,TRBJ1-1,-,TRBV5-1,CASTLGTGGNTEAFF,TGCGCCAGCACCTTAGGGACAGGGGGAAACACTGAAGCTTTCTTT
TRBD2,TRBJ2-1,-,TRBV4-2,CASSISATSGSYNEQFF,TGTGCCAGCAGCATCAGTGCGACTAGCGGGTCCTACAATGAGCAGTTCTTC
-,TRBJ1-1,-,TRBV10-3,CAISDQGGTEAFF,TGTGCCATCAGTGATCAGGGTGGGACTGAAGCTTTCTTT
TRBD1,TRBJ1-2,-,TRBV2,CASSQGQGRGYTF,TGTGCCAGCAGCCAGGGACAGGGAAGGGGTTACACCTTC
-,TRBJ1-1,-,TRBV2,CASRKEGSEAFF,TGTGCCAGCAGGAAGGAGGGGAGTGAAGCTTTCTTT
-,TRBJ1-5,-,TRBV10-3,CAISEKGNSNQPQHF,TGTGCCATCAGTGAGAAGGGAAATAGCAATCAGCCCCAGCATTTT
-,TRBJ2-5,once,TRBV27,CASRSPGQSWETQYF,TGTGCCAGCAGGAGCCCGGGCCAGTCGTGGGAGACCCAGTACTTC
-,TRBJ2-3,-,TRBV27,CASSPSTDTQYF,TGTGCCAGCAGCCCTAGCACAGATACGCAGTATTTT
TRBD1,TRBJ1-1,-,TRBV27,CASSLFSGQGRWNTEAFF,TGTGCCAGCAGTTTATTCTCGGGACAGGGACGTTGGAACACTGAAGCTTTCTTT
TRBD1,TRBJ2-1,-,TRBV5-4,CASSRGQGENNEQFF,TGTGCCAGCAGCAGGGGACAGGGGGAGAACAATGAGCAGTTCTTC
-,TRBJ2-1,-,TRBV2,CASSELESSYNEQFF,TGTGCCAGCAGTGAGTTGGAGAGCTCCTACAATGAGCAGTTCTTC
-,TRBJ1-1,-,TRBV7-3,CASTLPVVGTEAFF,TGTGCCAGCACCCTCCCCGTGGTGGGCACTGAAGCTTTCTTT
-,TRBJ1-2,-,TRBV6-4,CASSDGNKGTYGYTF,TGTGCCAGCAGTGACGGGAACAAAGGGACCTATGGCTACACCTTC
-,TRBJ2-5,-,TRBV6-5,CASSKGQGLQETQYF,TGTGCCAGCAGTAAGGGGCAGGGACTCCAAGAGACCCAGTACTTC
-,TRBJ2-5,-,TRBV10-1,CASSRDYQETQYF,TGCGCCAGCAGCCGGGACTACCAAGAGACCCAGTACTTC
-,TRBJ2-7,-,TRBV18,CASPPPAENEQYF,TGTGCCAGCCCACCACCCGCGGAGAACGAGCAGTACTTC
-,TRBJ2-1,-,TRBV13,CASPTPAREQFF,TGTGCCAGCCCAACACCTGCAAGGGAGCAGTTCTTC